The 3 T cell receptor beta chains below were found in one sample sequenced in a study of cytomegalovirus exposure and HLA in healthy donors. Amplification used 60 Vbeta primers and 13 Jbeta primers. TCRdb keeps only in-frame clones here, not all; method: immunoSEQ multiplex PCR. The top ten hold less than 25% of the sample, which has around 72,000 clones, 60% to 75% seen once. Input material: PBMCs. These receptors were obtained from a man aged 35 to 55 in good health and CMV-seropositive.

The V and J genes are TRBV6-4 and TRBJ2-3, with D possibly TRBD2 on 6 matching bases. Trimming left V 5 bases short and J 0 bases short, with 12 bases between. The CDR3 is 15 amino acids. Germline V lookup: CDR1 MRHNA, CDR2 SNTAGT. CDR3 region: CASSSGRSSTDTQYF. The CDR3 nucleotides read TGTGCCAGCAGTTCAGGGAGGTCTAGCACAGATACGCAGTATTTT.

CDR3 in DNA: TGTGCCACACGACAGGGGTTCTACGAGCAGTACTTC. This sequence encodes CATRQGFYEQYF. This chain uses TRBV6-9 with TRBJ2-7; 8 bases map to TRBD1. CDR3 length: 12 amino acids. The germline V gene encodes CDR1 MNHGY and CDR2 SVAAGI. V lost 10 bases, J lost 3 bases, and 5 bases stayed unmatched.

The genes are TRBV6-1 and TRBJ2-7; tentatively, D is TRBD1 (6 bases). This CDR3 is built from 15 residues. The germline CDR1 and CDR2 sequences are MNHNS and SASEGT. Trimming removed 7 bases from V and 1 base from J, with 17 bases in between. The CDR3 DNA reads as TGTGCCAGCATTCCCCCAGGGGCCCTATCCTACGAGCAGTACTTC. This codes for CASIPPGALSYEQYF.